One sample yielded the 28 T cell receptor beta chains listed below, sequenced in a study of CD8 T cells in Susac syndrome. Random hexamers primed reverse transcription of 0.5 to 1 ug RNA. TCRdb ran MiXCR on the immunoSEQ multiplex PCR reads and lists one entry per CDR3 protein. This table has some 300,000 distinct CDR3 sequences, around nine tenths appearing once. Material: CD8+ T cells from PBMCs. These TCRs come from a human donor with multiple sclerosis.

The count of this clonotype is one. The chain combines TRBV18 with TRBJ1-1; possibly TRBD1 for D (5 bases). This CDR3 region has 14 residues. Between the trimmed V and J ends, which lost 4 bases and 3 bases, there was a span of 12 bases. The germline V gene has CDR1 KGHSH and CDR2 LQKENI. In DNA form, the CDR3 reads TGTGCCAGCTCACAGCTTTGGGGCGACACTGAAGCTTTCTTT. Translated: CASSQLWGDTEAFF. Together with reference TRBV18 and TRBJ1-1, the CDR3 gives the full variable domain: NAGVMQNPRHLVRRRGQEARLRCSPMKGHSHVYWYRQLPEEGLKFMVYLQKENIIDESGMPKERFSAEFPKEGPSILRIQQVVRGDSAAYFCASSQLWGDTEAFFGQGTRLTVV.

The chain has TRBV7-6 and TRBJ1-2; TRBD1 aligns across 8 bases. CDR1 and CDR2 (germline): SGHVS, FNYEAQ. After removal of 5 bases from V and 4 bases from J, the junction contained 18 bases not matched to a gene. The CDR3 extends over 18 amino acids. The CDR3 DNA sequence: TGTGCCAGCAGCACCCAGGACAGGGTGGACGAGGAAGGCTATGGCTACACCTTC. Encoded protein: CASSTQDRVDEEGYGYTF.

The rearrangement uses TRBV27 and TRBJ1-5; D is perhaps TRBD1 (5 bases). Germline V gene sequence: CDR1 MNHEY, CDR2 SMNVEV (reference sequence). V dropped 2 bases and J dropped 6 bases, with 11 bases sitting between them. This CDR3 contains 14 residues. This chain's CDR3 is CASSLGGGSQPQHF. CDR3 in DNA: TGTGCCAGCAGTTTAGGGGGGGGGAGTCAGCCCCAGCATTTT.

The table lists this clonotype with a count of one. The J gene is TRBJ2-7, the V gene TRBV2, with no clear D. The germline V gene has CDR1 SNHLY and CDR2 FYNNEI. The ends were cut back, 8 bases at V and 3 bases at J, with 14 bases in the middle. The CDR3 consists of 13 residues. The CDR3 DNA follows: TGTGCCAGCCAGGAACAAGCTAACTACGAGCAGTACTTC. Translation: CASQEQANYEQYF.

J is TRBJ2-7 and V is TRBV20-1; no definite D call. CDR1 is DFQATT and CDR2 is SNEGSKA in the germline V gene (reference sequence). Trimming shortened V by 0 bases and J by 2 bases, and 11 bases separated the two germline ends. The CDR3 runs to 14 residues. The CDR3 DNA reads as TGCAGTGCTAGAGATCCCTGGGAAACCTACGAGCAGTACTTC. It yields the protein CSARDPWETYEQYF.

The chain uses TRBV28 and TRBJ2-2; D gene uncertain. This CDR3 comprises 13 residues. Germline V gene data show CDR1 as MDHEN and CDR2 as SYDVKM. The germline V and J ends were trimmed by 2 bases and 2 bases, with 3 bases remaining between them. The CDR3 reads CASSLHNTGELFF. The CDR3, as DNA: TGTGCCAGCAGTTTACACAACACCGGGGAGCTGTTTTTT.

The rearrangement joins TRBV29-1 to TRBJ2-1; D uncertain. This CDR3 has 10 residues. V was cut by 4 bases and J by 4 bases, with 2 bases left in between. Germline V gene lookup returns CDR1 SQVTM and CDR2 ANQGSEA. CDR3 protein: CSVAYNEQFF. CDR3 DNA sequence: TGCAGCGTTGCGTACAATGAGCAGTTCTTC.

The V gene is TRBV28, the J gene TRBJ2-7; 7 nucleotides align to TRBD2. J gave up 5 bases and V 4 bases, and 14 bases lay outside the gene matches. The germline V gene encodes CDR1 MDHEN and CDR2 SYDVKM. The length of the CDR3 is 16 residues. The CDR3 nucleotides are TGTGCCAGCAGTTCCCCCGGCGCTAGCGGATACCACGAGCAGTACTTC. It translates to CASSSPGASGYHEQYF.

This clonotype was recorded only once. This chain joins TRBV12-3 or TRBV12-4 and TRBJ2-3; D not certain. V was cut by 7 bases and J by 4 bases, with 15 bases left in between. The CDR3 is 14 amino acids. The CDR3 nucleotides read TGTGCCAGCAAACCGGCGCTGGGCCCAGATACGCAGTATTTT. Translation gives CASKPALGPDTQYF.

This chain joins TRBV28 and TRBJ2-3; D possibly uses TRBD1 or TRBD2 (6 bases each). V gave up 3 bases and J gave up 3 bases, with 10 bases separating them. In germline, CDR1 is MDHEN, CDR2 SYDVKM. This CDR3 has 14 amino acids. Here the CDR3 reads CASSFQGRTDTQYF. The CDR3 DNA reads TGTGCCAGCAGTTTTCAGGGGAGGACAGATACGCAGTATTTT. The whole variable domain, filled in from reference TRBV28 and TRBJ2-3, reads DVKVTQSSRYLVKRTGEKVFLECVQDMDHENMFWYRQDPGLGLRLIYFSYDVKMKEKGDIPEGYSVSREKKERFSLILESASTNQTSMYLCASSFQGRTDTQYFGPGTRLTVL.

The chain combines TRBV5-1 with TRBJ2-7, with unresolved D. This CDR3 spans 13 amino acids. V lost 0 bases and J lost 7, with 11 bases in between. Germline V CDR1 and CDR2: SGHRS, YFSETQ. In DNA form, the CDR3 reads TGCGCCAGCAGCTTGGGGTCCCCACGGGAGCAGTACTTC. Translated, it gives CASSLGSPREQYF.

V is TRBV20-1 and J is TRBJ2-7, with D tentatively TRBD1 or TRBD2 (7 bases each). The CDR3 consists of 15 residues. Per germline, CDR1 DFQATT and CDR2 SNEGSKA (reference sequence). V was clipped by 3 bases and J by 2 bases, with 17 bases between them. DNA of the CDR3: TGCAGTGCTAGCTCCCAGGGGGGGAGAACCTACGAGCAGTACTTC. Protein product: CSASSQGGRTYEQYF.

The gene calls are TRBV5-6 and TRBJ2-1; TRBD2 aligns across 10 bases. CDR1 and CDR2 (germline): SGHDT, YYEEEE. The junction had 8 bases not matched to a gene; V was cut back by 0 bases and J by 5 bases. This CDR3 region has 17 residues. The CDR3 DNA reads TGTGCCAGCAGCTTGGCCGGGGGGACTAGCGTGCACAATGAGCAGTTCTTC. As protein: CASSLAGGTSVHNEQFF. The complete variable domain, with remaining parts taken from reference TRBV5-6 and TRBJ2-1, reads DAGVTQSPTHLIKTRGQQVTLRCSPKSGHDTVSWYQQALGQGPQFIFQYYEEEERQRGNFPDRFSGHQFPNYSSELNVNALLLGDSALYLCASSLAGGTSVHNEQFFGPGTRLTVL.

The chain is built from TRBV9 and TRBJ2-7, with TRBD2 matching over 8 bases. With 3 bases clipped from V and 4 bases from J, the junction kept 3 bases outside the gene matches. The CDR3 contains 13 residues. Germline V CDR1 and CDR2: SGDLS, YYNGEE. The CDR3 DNA reads TGTGCCAGCAGCGCCGGGGGGGCTTACGAGCAGTACTTC. This gives the protein CASSAGGAYEQYF.

The chain couples TRBV29-1 to TRBJ1-2, with 8 bases fitting TRBD1. The CDR3 extends over 13 amino acids. Per germline, CDR1 SQVTM and CDR2 ANQGSEA. Unmatched junction bases numbered 3, after V lost 5 bases and J lost 1 base. The DNA of the CDR3 is TGCAGCGTTCGGGACAGGTTTAACTATGGCTACACCTTC. Encoded protein: CSVRDRFNYGYTF.

The chain links TRBV6-1 to TRBJ1-2, with a tentative D call TRBD1 (6 bases). The V end was cut by 4 bases, the J end by 4 bases, with 19 bases between. From germline, CDR1 is MNHNS and CDR2 SASEGT. The CDR3 sequence is 16 residues long. The CDR3 nucleotides read TGTGCCAGCAGTGTTATCTTTCAGGGGCCCCGCTATGGCTACACCTTC. Residues: CASSVIFQGPRYGYTF.

This clonotype was seen just once. This chain joins TRBV20-1 and TRBJ2-1; D is ambiguous. Germline CDR1 and CDR2: DFQATT and SNEGSKA (reference sequence). This CDR3 spans 14 amino acids. Trimming took off 1 base at V and 0 bases at J, with 7 bases between the two ends. The CDR3 nucleotides read TGCAGTGCTAGAGCTGTCTTCTCCTACAATGAGCAGTTCTTC. Translating it yields CSARAVFSYNEQFF.

The chain joins TRBV12-3 or TRBV12-4 to TRBJ1-4; D not resolved. CDR3 length: 13 amino acids. Trimming removed 6 bases from V and 4 bases from J, with 9 bases in between. Here the CDR3 reads CASSRNSNEKLFF. The CDR3 DNA reads as TGTGCCAGCAGCAGGAACAGTAATGAAAAACTGTTTTTT.

The chain has TRBV14 and TRBJ2-3; D unresolved. The V end lost 2 bases, the J end lost 3 bases, and 18 bases lay between the germline ends. This CDR3 has 17 residues. The germline V gene has CDR1 SGHDN and CDR2 FVKESK. CDR3 coding DNA: TGTGCCAGCAGCCAAAACGTACTTGTCTGGGGAACAGATACGCAGTATTTT. Translation: CASSQNVLVWGTDTQYF.

The genes are TRBV19 and TRBJ2-3, with D perhaps matching TRBD1 (5 bases). Germline assignment: CDR1 LNHDA and CDR2 SQIVND (reference sequence). V was cut by 3 bases and J by 0 bases, with 7 bases left in between. This CDR3 is built from 14 residues. The CDR3 protein is CASSMRQSTDTQYF. Written as DNA, the CDR3 is TGTGCCAGTAGTATGCGACAGAGCACAGATACGCAGTATTTT.

In DNA, the CDR3 is TGTGCCAGCAGCTTAGTTGGGGGGGGGACCTACGAGCAGTACTTC. As protein: CASSLVGGGTYEQYF. The chain recombines TRBV7-8 with TRBJ2-7; 7 bases are a match to TRBD2. V was clipped by 1 base and J by 2 bases; unmatched bases: 5. The CDR3 covers 15 residues. Germline-derived CDR1 and CDR2 are SGHVS and FQNEAQ.

The rearrangement joins TRBV7-9 to TRBJ2-6; 9 nucleotides align to TRBD1. Trimming at V came to 5 bases and at J to 2 bases, leaving 13 bases not matched to a gene. Germline CDR1 and CDR2: SEHNR and FQNEAQ (reference sequence). The CDR3 length is 19 residues. Here the CDR3 DNA reads TGTGCCAGCAGCCCCGGGACAGGGCAGTCTCTGGCTGGGGCCAACGTCCTGACTTTC. Residues: CASSPGTGQSLAGANVLTF.

The gene calls are TRBV20-1 and TRBJ1-5, with 12 bases aligning to TRBD1. CDR1 and CDR2 from the germline V gene are DFQATT and SNEGSKA (reference sequence). The CDR3 has 15 residues. Germline trimming cut 4 bases from V and 6 bases from J; bases unmatched to any gene: 7. The CDR3 sequence is CSAMAGTGGSQPQHF. CDR3 coding DNA: TGCAGTGCTATGGCCGGGACAGGGGGCAGTCAGCCCCAGCATTTT.

This sequence joins TRBV7-9 and TRBJ2-5; TRBD1 matches at 8 bases. The CDR3 length is 16 residues. Trimming cost V 4 bases and J 4 bases; bases outside gene matches: 11. In germline, CDR1 is SEHNR, CDR2 FQNEAQ (reference sequence). CDR3 in amino acids: CASSYLRGRLRETQYF. In DNA, the CDR3 is TGTGCCAGCAGCTATCTCAGGGGGCGACTAAGAGAGACCCAGTACTTC.

The chain couples TRBV5-6 to TRBJ2-4; no firm D call. Germline lookup yields CDR1 SGHDT and CDR2 YYEEEE. The CDR3 length is 14 residues. Trimming removed 4 bases at V and 9 bases at J, with 17 bases between. In DNA, the CDR3 is TGTGCCAGCAGCGACGGGCCGCGGACGGGCATTCAGTACTTC. Its translation: CASSDGPRTGIQYF. Full variable domain (remainder filled in from reference TRBV5-6 and TRBJ2-4): DAGVTQSPTHLIKTRGQQVTLRCSPKSGHDTVSWYQQALGQGPQFIFQYYEEEERQRGNFPDRFSGHQFPNYSSELNVNALLLGDSALYLCASSDGPRTGIQYFGAGTRLSVL.

The CDR3, as DNA: TGTGCCAGCAGGCTTACTAGCGGATACAATGAGCAGTTCTTC. As protein: CASRLTSGYNEQFF. The rearrangement joins TRBV6-5 to TRBJ2-1; the match to TRBD2 covers 8 bases. CDR1 is MNHEY, CDR2 SVGAGI, per germline. The CDR3 is 14 residues long. After removal of 6 bases from V and 4 bases from J, the junction contained 5 bases not matched to a gene.

The chain couples TRBV4-1 to TRBJ1-4; 10 bases agree with TRBD1. With 0 bases clipped from V and 5 bases from J, the junction kept 3 bases outside the gene matches. The germline CDR1 and CDR2 sequences are MGHRA and YSYEKL. CDR3 size: 16 residues. The CDR3 nucleotides are TGCGCCAGCAGCCAAGATGACAGGGGGCTCAATGAAAAACTGTTTTTT. Protein sequence: CASSQDDRGLNEKLFF.

The V and J genes are TRBV7-9 and TRBJ1-2; D unclear. There are 15 residues in the CDR3. Trimming took off 3 bases at V and 4 bases at J, with 15 bases between the two ends. Germline V gives CDR1 SEHNR, CDR2 FQNEAQ (reference sequence). CDR3 loop: CASSFIAPAPYGYTF. The CDR3 region has the DNA TGTGCCAGCAGCTTTATCGCACCGGCGCCCTATGGCTACACCTTC.